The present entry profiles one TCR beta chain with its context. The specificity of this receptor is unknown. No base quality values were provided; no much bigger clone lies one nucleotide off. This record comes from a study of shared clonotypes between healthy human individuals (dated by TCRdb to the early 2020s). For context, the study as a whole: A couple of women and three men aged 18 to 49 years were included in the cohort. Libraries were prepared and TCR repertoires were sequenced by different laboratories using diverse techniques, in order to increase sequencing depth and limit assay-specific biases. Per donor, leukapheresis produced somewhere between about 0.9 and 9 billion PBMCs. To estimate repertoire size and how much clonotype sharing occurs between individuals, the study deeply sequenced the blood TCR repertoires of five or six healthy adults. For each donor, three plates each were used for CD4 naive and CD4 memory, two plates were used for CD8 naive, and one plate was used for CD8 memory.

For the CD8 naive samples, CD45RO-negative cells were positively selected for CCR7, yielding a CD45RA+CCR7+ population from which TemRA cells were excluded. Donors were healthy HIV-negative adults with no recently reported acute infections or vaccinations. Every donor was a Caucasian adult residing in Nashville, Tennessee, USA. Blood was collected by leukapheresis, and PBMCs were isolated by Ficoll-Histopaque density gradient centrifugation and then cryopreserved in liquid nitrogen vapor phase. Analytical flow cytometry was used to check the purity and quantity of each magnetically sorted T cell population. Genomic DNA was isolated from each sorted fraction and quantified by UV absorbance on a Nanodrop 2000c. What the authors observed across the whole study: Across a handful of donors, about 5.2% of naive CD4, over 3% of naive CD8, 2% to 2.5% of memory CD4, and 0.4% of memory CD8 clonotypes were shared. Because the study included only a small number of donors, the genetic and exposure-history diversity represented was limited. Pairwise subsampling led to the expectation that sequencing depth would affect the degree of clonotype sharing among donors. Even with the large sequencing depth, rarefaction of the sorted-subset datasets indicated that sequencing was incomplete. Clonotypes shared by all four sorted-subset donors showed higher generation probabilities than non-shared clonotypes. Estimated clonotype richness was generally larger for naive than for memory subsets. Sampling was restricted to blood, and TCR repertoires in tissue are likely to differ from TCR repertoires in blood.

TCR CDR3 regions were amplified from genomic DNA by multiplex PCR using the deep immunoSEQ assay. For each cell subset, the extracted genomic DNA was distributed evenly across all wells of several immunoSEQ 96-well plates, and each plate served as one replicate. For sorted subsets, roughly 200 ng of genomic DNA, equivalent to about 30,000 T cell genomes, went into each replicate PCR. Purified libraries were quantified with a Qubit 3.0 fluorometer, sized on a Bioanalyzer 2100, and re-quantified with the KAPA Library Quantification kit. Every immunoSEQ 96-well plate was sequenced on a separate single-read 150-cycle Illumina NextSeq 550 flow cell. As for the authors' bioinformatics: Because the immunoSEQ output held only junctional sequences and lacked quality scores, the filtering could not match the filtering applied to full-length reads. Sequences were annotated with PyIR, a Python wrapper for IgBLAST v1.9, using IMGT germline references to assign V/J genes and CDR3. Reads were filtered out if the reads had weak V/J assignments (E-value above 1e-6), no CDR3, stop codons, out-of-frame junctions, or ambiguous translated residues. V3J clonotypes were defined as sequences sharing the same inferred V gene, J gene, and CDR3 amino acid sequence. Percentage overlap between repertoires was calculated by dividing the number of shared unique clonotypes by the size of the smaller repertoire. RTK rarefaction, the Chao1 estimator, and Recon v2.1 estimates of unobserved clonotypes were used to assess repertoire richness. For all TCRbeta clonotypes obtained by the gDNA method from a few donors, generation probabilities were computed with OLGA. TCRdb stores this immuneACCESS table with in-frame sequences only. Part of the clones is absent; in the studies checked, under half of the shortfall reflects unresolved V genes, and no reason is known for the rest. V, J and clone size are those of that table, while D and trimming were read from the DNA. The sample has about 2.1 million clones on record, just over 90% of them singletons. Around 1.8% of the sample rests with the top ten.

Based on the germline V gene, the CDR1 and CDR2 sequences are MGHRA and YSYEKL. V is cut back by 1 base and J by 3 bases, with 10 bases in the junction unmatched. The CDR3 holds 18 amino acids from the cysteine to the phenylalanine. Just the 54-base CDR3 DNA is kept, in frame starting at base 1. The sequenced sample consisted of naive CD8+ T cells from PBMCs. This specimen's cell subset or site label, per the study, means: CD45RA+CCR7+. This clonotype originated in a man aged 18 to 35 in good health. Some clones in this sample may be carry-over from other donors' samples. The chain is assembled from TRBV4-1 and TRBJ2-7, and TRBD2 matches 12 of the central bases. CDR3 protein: CASSQVRLGLAGIYEQYF. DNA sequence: TGCGCCAGCAGCCAAGTAAGGCTTGGACTAGCGGGAATCTACGAGCAGTACTTC.